This T cell receptor beta chain was profiled in a study of cytomegalovirus exposure and HLA in healthy donors (dated 2017 in TCRdb). Concerning the study at large: In an earlier analysis of several hundred of the donors, under 300 Gb of sequence data and 90 million to 120 million unique TCR beta sequences from about 179 million T cells were reported. An early release covering about 600 HLA-typed donors comprised about 300 gigabases of sequencing data and approximately 80 million unique TCR sequences. The genetic ancestry cluster associated with self-reported Caucasian donors included over 80% of the 398 genotyped donors. The study was designed to test whether signatures of past pathogen exposure could be identified by cataloging public T cell receptors. The T cell repertoires of around 670 subjects were profiled by immunosequencing and related to cytomegalovirus serostatus. In addition to the first cohort of about 650 subjects, a separate validation cohort of 120 different subjects was used. To predict cytomegalovirus infection status, the study combined high-throughput TCR immunosequencing, statistical association of individual TCRs with disease status, and machine learning. To study patterns of TCR occurrence, a later analysis re-analyzed previously published TCR beta repertoires from 650 to 750 donors and added high-resolution HLA genotyping. In the later analysis, no new phenotypic data were used to find candidate immune exposures; instead, reliance was placed on TCR beta sequences and their occurrence across donors. In an earlier analysis of about 590 of the donors, high-throughput TCR beta sequencing was used to judge whether each TCR beta V gene segment behaved as functional or pseudogenic. Donor age, sex, ethnicity and CMV serostatus were compiled together with the repertoire data. Genome-wide SNP genotypes for about three fifths of the roughly 670 donors were used in a later genetic analysis, which treated that subset as a discovery cohort. Every repertoire in the discovery cohort had been generated on one and the same sequencing platform. HLA typing covered class I and class II loci at four-digit resolution. Typing coverage varied by locus: roughly 629-630 donors for A, B, C, DRB1 and DQB1; 522 for DQA1; some 610 for DPA1; 400 to 480 for DPB1. Because of strong linkage in the cohort, roughly five DR-DQ haplotypes were treated as single units for association and clustering. Across approximately 420 genotyped donors of the cohort, an average of approximately 220,000 unique TCR beta nucleotide sequences per donor were sequenced, and 15% to 20% of those sequences were non-productive.

Preparation of the library involved the immunoSEQ multiplex PCR assay. For the multiplex PCR, a mixture combining 60 forward primers for TCR Vbeta segments and 13 reverse primers for TCR Jbeta segments was used. The CDR3 region of rearranged TCR beta genes was amplified from genomic DNA by a multiplex PCR assay. Amplified TCR beta libraries were sequenced as 87-base-pair reads on the Illumina HiSeq System. As for the original processing: A later analysis counted approximately 74 million unique TCR beta chains across the 500 to 850 repertoires, and 10 million to 12 million of these chains were shared by at least two donors. To remove PCR and sequencing errors, raw reads were error-corrected and collapsed into unique sequences using a nearest-neighbor algorithm that merged closely related sequences. Alignment of CDR3 sequences to IMGT reference sequences was used to assign V, D and J gene segments. For a sequence to be retained, a match of at least six nucleotides was required to both a V gene segment and a J gene segment. Rearrangements were classified as productive when the CDR3 lacked stop codons and remained in frame with V and J, and all other rearrangements were classified as non-productive. Following IMGT convention, CDR3 was defined as the stretch from the second conserved V-encoded cysteine to the conserved J-encoded phenylalanine. In an earlier analysis of more than 550 of the donors, sequences lacking an unambiguous match to a single V gene segment were excluded. In an earlier analysis of 587 of the donors, a V segment was called functional when productive rearrangements were above 56.7%, and segregating when the standard deviation between donors exceeded 5%. A statistical classification framework was built for diagnosing cytomegalovirus status from the catalog of TCR beta chain sequences. A later analysis assigned V and J genes by comparing TCR nucleotide sequences with IMGT/GENE-DB human TR gene sequences. In a later analysis, CDR3 sequences and most-parsimonious VDJ recombination scenarios were assigned using the TCRdist pipeline. In a later analysis, each TCR beta chain was defined by its CDR3 amino acid sequence together with its V-gene family, and reads without a unique V-gene family were excluded. To address suspected cross-contamination and a sequencing artifact, a later analysis removed some 620 highly shared, low-generation-probability nucleotide sequences. A later analysis calculated a clonal expansion index for each public chain from normalized within-repertoire ranks of inferred template counts. A later analysis computed generation probabilities with a VDJ recombination model fitted to out-of-frame rearrangements, and checked the results against IGoR. In a later analysis, TCR-TCR, TCR-HLA and TCR-CMV co-occurrence was scored with hypergeometric tests, and a repertoire-size bias correction was applied to TCR pairs. In a later analysis, false discovery rates were estimated by permuting HLA or CMV assignments 20 times. In a later analysis, co-occurring TCRs were grouped with DBSCAN, and TCRdist sequence similarity was added when clustering was performed within HLA-allele-positive subsets. For co-occurrence clustering, repertoires with fewer than 30,000 or more than 120,000 public chains were excluded, along with 5 or 6 repertoires with anomalous nucleotide sharing. Drawn from immuneACCESS, this table holds only the in-frame rearrangements with V and J called that TCRdb kept. Clones are partly lost; checked studies trace under half to an unresolved V gene and leave the rest unexplained. The DNA gave D and trimming, while V, J and clone size come from that table. The table for this sample records under 120,000 clones. More than 0.5% of the sample rests with the top ten.

Trimming takes 3 bases from V and 7 bases from J, and the germline ends sit 12 bases apart. For CDR1 and CDR2, the germline V gene (reference sequence) lists SGHAT and FQDESV. The CDR3 has 13 amino acids, counting the end cysteine and phenylalanine. Only the CDR3 part of the read is kept: 39 bases, read in frame from the first base. In total, 600 or so healthy bone marrow donors made up the cohort. All cohort members were sampled while nominally healthy, although unrecorded immune exposures were likely present. The donor was CMV seronegative and was included in the group of a few hundred seronegative cohort members. A peripheral blood sample was provided by each donor, and peripheral blood mononuclear cells were used for TCR beta sequencing. The Qiagen DNeasy Blood Extraction Kit was used to extract genomic DNA from the blood cell samples. The study at large found these results: Compared with the approximately 720-donor mean, donors in an Asian-associated ancestry cluster had fewer N-insertions in productive TCRs, according to a later genetic analysis. A cluster of highly shared sequence variants was judged likely to represent a technical artifact of the sequencing pipeline. In a later analysis, most CMV-associated TCR beta chains were found to appear HLA-restricted, with HLA associations seemingly driven largely by CMV exposure. The earlier analysis of approximately 590 of the donors excluded some 15 rarely observed V segments, including chromosome 9 orphons, because counts were too low. In a later analysis, HLA-associated TCR beta chains showed more clonal expansion and lower generation probabilities than non-associated chains that were equally common. In both the original and validation cohorts, the classifier was reported to diagnose cytomegalovirus status with high specificity and sensitivity. In vitro tests confirmed that a few of the cytomegalovirus-associated TCR beta chains recognize cytomegalovirus antigens. Broadly in line with IMGT annotations, most TCR beta V segments showed up in productive rearrangements about 87% or about 30% of the time in an earlier analysis of about 500 of the donors. For the cohort, immune exposure information was limited to CMV serostatus. The 87-base-pair reads could not distinguish some IMGT-functional V segments, including TRBV6-2 and TRBV6-3, so those segments were excluded. According to a later analysis, parvovirus B19, influenza, CMV and Epstein-Barr virus appeared linked to several top co-occurrence clusters. The presence/absence analyses assumed that sequencing depth was roughly uniform across donors, and that assumption may not be true. In the study, 164 TCR beta chains were listed as associated with cytomegalovirus. In a later genetic analysis, a missense DCLRE1C variant was associated with V-gene and J-gene trimming of TCR beta chains, and the association was replicated in an independent cohort. Only TCR beta chains were sequenced in this cohort, and the absence of alpha or paired-chain data limited detectable features. The authors suggested that the approach could potentially be generalized to other disease states and immunological phenotypes. A further reported finding was that TCR beta sequences accurately predicted the HLA-A and HLA-B alleles for most subjects in the first cohort. Correlated functional status among segregating V segments might reflect linkage disequilibrium, but an unknown experimental factor could not be ruled out. Assigning TCR associations to individual alleles was difficult when HLA alleles, especially DR and DQ, strongly co-occurred. Across donors, most TCR sequences were observed very rarely, whereas some public TCRs were present in many individuals. A later analysis found that TCR association rates varied across HLA loci, with DRB1 alleles showing the most associated TCRs and HLA-C alleles the fewest. A later analysis associated 15,000 to 20,000 TCR beta sequences with specific HLA alleles at a false discovery rate of 0.05. HLA typing was unavailable for some donors at each locus, so association tests used only the typed subset.

Comment on this clone: Its specific antigen is unknown.

The chain is assembled from TRBV11-1 and TRBJ1-1; TRBD1 is perhaps the D gene, given 6 matching bases. The TCR sequence derives from a man in his fifties in good health and CMV-seronegative. Sequencing was carried out using PBMCs. The bases are TGTGCCAGCAGCTTTCGCTGGGACAATGAAGCTTTCTTT. It codes for CASSFRWDNEAFF.